This T cell receptor (beta chain) was identified in a study of CDR3 diversity in severe acne. V lost 7 bases to trimming and J lost 0 bases, with 16 bases between them. CDR3 size: 15 residues. From germline, CDR1 is SGHTA and CDR2 FQGTGA. TCRdb passed the PCR reads through MiXCR, listing each CDR3 protein once. The data show about 90,000 distinct CDR3 sequences, 49% seen once. The V call is TRBV7-3, the J call TRBJ2-7, with D possibly being TRBD1 (6 bases). The sequence came from a male donor with severe acne vulgaris. Sequencing input: blood. The CDR3 loop is CASTLLGRGSYEQYF. CDR3 coding DNA: TGTGCCAGCACCTTGTTGGGCAGGGGCTCCTACGAGCAGTACTTC.